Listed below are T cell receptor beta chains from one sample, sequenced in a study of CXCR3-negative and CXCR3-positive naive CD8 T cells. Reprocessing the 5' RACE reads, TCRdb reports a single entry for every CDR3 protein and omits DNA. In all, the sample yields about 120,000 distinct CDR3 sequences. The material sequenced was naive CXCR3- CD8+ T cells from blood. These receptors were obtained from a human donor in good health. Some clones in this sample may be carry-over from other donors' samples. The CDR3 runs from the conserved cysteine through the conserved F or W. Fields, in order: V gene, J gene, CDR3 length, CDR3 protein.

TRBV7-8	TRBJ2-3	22	CASSLDIVPGLAGGRGTDTQYF
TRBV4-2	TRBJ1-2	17	CASSQDRAGTSYQGYTF
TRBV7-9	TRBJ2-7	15	CASSLLPGTPYEQYF
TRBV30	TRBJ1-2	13	CAWKGQDFYGYTF
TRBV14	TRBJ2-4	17	CASSQRGQGLAKNIQYF
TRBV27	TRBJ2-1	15	CASSEGGMFYNEQFF
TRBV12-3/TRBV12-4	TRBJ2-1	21	CASSLPPAGIRPISSYNEQFF
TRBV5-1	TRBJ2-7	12	CATSDGSYEQYF
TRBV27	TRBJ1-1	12	CASKRRGSEAFF
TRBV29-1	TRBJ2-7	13	CSAEKSQGGEQYF
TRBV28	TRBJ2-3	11	CASSLSSAQYF
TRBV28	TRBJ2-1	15	CASSLESTGYNEQFF
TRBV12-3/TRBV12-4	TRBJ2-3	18	CASSLPPTPTKGADTQYF
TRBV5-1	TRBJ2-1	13	CATASQWYNEQFF
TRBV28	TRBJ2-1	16	CASSLPPGELYNEQFF
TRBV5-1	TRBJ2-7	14	CASSLWTGGAEQYF
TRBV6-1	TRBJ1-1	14	CASGHPGMNTEAFF
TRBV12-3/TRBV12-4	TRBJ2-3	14	CASSFDRESDTQYF
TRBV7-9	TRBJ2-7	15	CASSYSGGGSYEQYF
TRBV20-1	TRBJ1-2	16	CSARDSRVQGYYGYTF
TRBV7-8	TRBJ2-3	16	CASSLLLSTSTDTQYF
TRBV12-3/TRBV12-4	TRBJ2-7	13	CASSSGRTYEQYF
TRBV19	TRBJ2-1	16	CASSISGHSSYNEQFF
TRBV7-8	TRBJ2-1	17	CASTPYDAGVSYNEQFF
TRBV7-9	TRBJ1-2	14	CASSLVGGGYGYTF
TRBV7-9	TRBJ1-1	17	CASSADRRRTKDTEAFF
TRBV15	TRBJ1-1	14	CATSRDELNTEAFF
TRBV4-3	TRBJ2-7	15	CASSQVPGQGYEQYF
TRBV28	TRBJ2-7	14	CASSFRAGGYEQYF
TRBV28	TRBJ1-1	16	CASSLVQGLMNTEAFF
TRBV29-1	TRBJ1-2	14	CSPGQGDPLRGYTF
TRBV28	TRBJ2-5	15	CASSLFGGNQETQYF
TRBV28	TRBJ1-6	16	CASSLDRVGYNSPLHF
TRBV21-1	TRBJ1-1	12	CASRDKATEAFF
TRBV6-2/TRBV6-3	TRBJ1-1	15	CASRGHRAADTEAFF
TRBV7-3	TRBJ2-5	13	CASSLTMGETQYF
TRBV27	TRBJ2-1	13	CASSLTPYTEQFF
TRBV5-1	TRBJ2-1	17	CASSDSPGTGPWDEQFF
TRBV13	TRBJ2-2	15	CASSLKGVLTGELFF
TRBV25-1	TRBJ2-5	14	CASSESAGEETQYF
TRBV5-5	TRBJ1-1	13	CASSWSGNTEAFF
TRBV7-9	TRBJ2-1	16	CASSPRDGGAYNEQFF
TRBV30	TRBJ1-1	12	CAWSVVGTEAFF
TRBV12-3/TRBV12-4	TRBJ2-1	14	CASSTGQGFNEQFF
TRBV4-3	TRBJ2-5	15	CASSQAWGGVETQYF
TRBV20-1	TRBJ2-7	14	CSARPPRGSYEQYF
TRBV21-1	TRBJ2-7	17	CASSKEAQEPDGLEQYF
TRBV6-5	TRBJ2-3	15	CASMGLAGLGDTQYF
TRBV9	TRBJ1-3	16	CASSESGGAYGNTIYF
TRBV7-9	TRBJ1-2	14	CASSWGTGIYGYTF
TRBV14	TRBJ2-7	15	CASSHVQGATYEQYF
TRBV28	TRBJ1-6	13	CATQRDVYSPLHF
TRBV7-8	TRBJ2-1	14	CASTIGQGVNEQFF
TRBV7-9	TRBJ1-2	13	CASSSEGVWGYTF